This T cell receptor (beta chain) was documented in a study of regulatory T cells in long-lasting Graves disease. Study overall: Graves' patients diagnosed newly had used antithyroid drugs under 3 months.

This clonotype occurred many times. Its antigen remains unknown. The CDR3 runs 17 residues. Trimming left V 5 bases short and J 2 bases short, with 22 bases between. The germline V gene has CDR1 DFQATT and CDR2 SNEGSKA (reference sequence). Study-level findings and limits: Under persistent disease, TRBV28, TRBJ1-2 and TRBJ2-5 were used preferentially.

Time point noted: newly diagnosed GD, antithyroid drugs for less than 3 months. The TCR library was made from RNA extracted from PBMCs. With iRepertoire HTBI primers and Arm-PCR of CDR3 regions, TCR beta libraries were built. One entry per CDR3 protein, called by TCRdb with MiXCR from the multiplex PCR reads. The sample has hundreds of thousands of distinct CDR3 sequences; roughly 15% are singletons. These data also formed part of another study, on T cells in Graves' hyperthyroidism and ophthalmopathy. According to that study: Uncontrolled infection, other autoimmune disease, pregnancy or lactation excluded patients.

V is TRBV20-1 and J is TRBJ1-5; possibly TRBD1 for D (5 bases). The specimen comprised peripheral blood mononuclear cells (PBMCs), sampled at new diagnosis, from a patient treated with antithyroid drugs. This clonotype originated in a woman aged 40-65 years with Graves disease. The chain's CDR3 is CSALHPYGTEGNQPQHF. As DNA, the CDR3 is TGCAGTGCTCTACACCCATACGGGACGGAGGGCAATCAGCCCCAGCATTTT.